This T cell receptor (beta chain) was identified during a study of blood T cell repertoires in COVID-19. About the study: Acute and convalescent COVID-19 specimens originated in the United States, Italy and Spain. In each case, the material was cDNA or gDNA derived from T cells, B-cell-depleted T cells, or PBMCs.

The CDR3 has 15 residues. From germline, CDR1 is MNHEY and CDR2 SVGEGT. Trimming pared 5 bases from V and 2 bases from J, leaving 14 bases between. In the original analysis: By means of reference gene primer amplification, nucleated cell counts were estimated. The assay was immunoSEQ multiplex PCR, and TCRdb's table has in-frame clones only and misses some. The V and J calls and the clone size are those of that table, but D and trimming were determined from the DNA. The repertoire holds 150,000 to 200,000 clones, roughly 85% seen once, with roughly 2% in the top ten. The clonotype comes from a woman older than 75 with acute or convalescent COVID-19. The specimen sequenced was peripheral blood. This sequence joins TRBV6-2 or TRBV6-3 and TRBJ2-3; no definite D call. The CDR3 loop reads CASSNTALATDTQYF. CDR3 DNA sequence: TGTGCCAGCAGTAATACTGCCTTAGCCACAGATACGCAGTATTTT.